In its sample, the clone carrying this T cell receptor (beta chain) was seen many times. This entry comes from a study of T cells in Graves' hyperthyroidism and ophthalmopathy. V was cut by 5 bases and J by 6 bases, with 7 bases left in between. CDR3 length: 10 amino acids. Per germline, CDR1 SQVTM and CDR2 ANQGSEA. Amplified TCR beta CDR3 regions came from RNA transcripts. The HTBI primer set served for first-round RT-PCR of the TCR CDR3. Via MiXCR, TCRdb re-called the multiplex PCR reads, giving one row per CDR3 protein. The sample consists of almost 600,000 distinct CDR3 sequences, 46% of them appearing once.

Source material: peripheral blood or thyroid tissue (not recorded which). V gene TRBV29-1 combines with J gene TRBJ1-1; D gene unclear. This receptor was taken from a woman aged 18-29 years with Graves' hyperthyroidism. In DNA form, the CDR3 reads TGCAGCGTTTTCACGGCTGAAGCTTTCTTT. This translates into CSVFTAEAFF.